The source of this T cell receptor (beta chain) is a study of cytomegalovirus exposure and HLA in healthy donors. Overall study findings and caveats: Solely CMV serostatus was available to characterize immune exposure.

As for this clone: Its antigen is as yet unknown.

Trimming shortened V by 5 bases and J by 3 bases, and 13 bases separated the two germline ends. The germline gives CDR1 SGHDN, CDR2 FVKESK. The CDR3 contains 14 residues. With 60 Vbeta and 13 Jbeta primers, the PCR was carried out. The data were produced by immunoSEQ multiplex PCR, yet TCRdb's version contains in-frame clones alone and is incomplete. The sample lists approximately 190,000 clones, 82% seen once, with roughly 0.095% in the top ten. The chain joins TRBV14 to TRBJ1-2, with D possibly TRBD1 on 5 matching bases. The sequence was obtained from a boy between 2 and 10 years old in good health and CMV-seronegative. Sequenced sample: PBMCs. CDR3: CASSDEGVDYGYTF. CDR3 nucleotides: TGTGCCAGCAGCGATGAAGGGGTGGACTATGGCTACACCTTC.